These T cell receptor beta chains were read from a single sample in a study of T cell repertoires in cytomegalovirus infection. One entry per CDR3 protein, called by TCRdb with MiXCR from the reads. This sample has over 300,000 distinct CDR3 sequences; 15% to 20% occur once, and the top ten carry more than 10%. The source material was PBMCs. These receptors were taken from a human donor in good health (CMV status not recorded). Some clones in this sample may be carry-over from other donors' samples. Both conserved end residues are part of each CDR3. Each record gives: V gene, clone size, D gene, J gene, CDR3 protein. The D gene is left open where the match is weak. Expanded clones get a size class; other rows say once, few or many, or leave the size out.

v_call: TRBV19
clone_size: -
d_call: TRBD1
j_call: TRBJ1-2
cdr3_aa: CASSIRRSRTGGSGYTF

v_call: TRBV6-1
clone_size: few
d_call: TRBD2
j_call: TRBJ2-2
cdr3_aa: CASMVTGTSIGELFF

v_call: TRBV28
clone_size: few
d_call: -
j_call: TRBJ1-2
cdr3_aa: CASGPTGPTNYGYTF

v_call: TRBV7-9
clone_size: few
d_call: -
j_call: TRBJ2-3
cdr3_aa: CASSRGADTQYF

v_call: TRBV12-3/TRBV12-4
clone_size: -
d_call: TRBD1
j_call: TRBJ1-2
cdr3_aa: CASRGGDRGLNYGYTF

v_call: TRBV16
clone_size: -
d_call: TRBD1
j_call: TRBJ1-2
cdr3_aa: CASSPGQVNYGYTF

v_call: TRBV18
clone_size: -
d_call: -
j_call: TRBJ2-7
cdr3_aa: CASSPASVYEQYF

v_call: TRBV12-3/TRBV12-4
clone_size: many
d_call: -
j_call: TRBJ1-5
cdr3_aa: CASSSGVSGNQPQHF

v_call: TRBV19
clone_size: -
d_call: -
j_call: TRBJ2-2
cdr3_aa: CASSIVGTGELFF

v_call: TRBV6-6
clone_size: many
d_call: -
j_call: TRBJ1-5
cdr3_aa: CASSYSRGVDQPQHF

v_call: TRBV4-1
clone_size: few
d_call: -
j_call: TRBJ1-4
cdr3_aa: CASSQDREDNEKLFF

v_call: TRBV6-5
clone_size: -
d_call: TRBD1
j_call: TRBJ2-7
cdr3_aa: CASSYPGQGTYEQYF

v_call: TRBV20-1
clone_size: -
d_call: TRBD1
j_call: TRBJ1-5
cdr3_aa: CSARDHQGALRDQPQHF

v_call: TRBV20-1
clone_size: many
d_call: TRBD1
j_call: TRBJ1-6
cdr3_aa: CSARGGGSSYNSPLHF

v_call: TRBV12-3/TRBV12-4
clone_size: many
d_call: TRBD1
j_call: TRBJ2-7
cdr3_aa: CASSRLLGGQVHEQYF

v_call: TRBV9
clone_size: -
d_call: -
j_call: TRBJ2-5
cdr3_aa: CSSSVASQETQYF

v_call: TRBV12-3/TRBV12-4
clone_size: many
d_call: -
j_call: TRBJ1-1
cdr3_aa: CASTWGTPGEAFF

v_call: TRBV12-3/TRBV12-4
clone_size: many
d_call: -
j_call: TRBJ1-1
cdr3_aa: CASSYPATEAFF

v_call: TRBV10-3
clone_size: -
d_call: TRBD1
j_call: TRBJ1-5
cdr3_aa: CAISELSRTGGPGNQPQHF

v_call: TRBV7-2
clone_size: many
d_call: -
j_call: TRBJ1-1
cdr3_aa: CASSLAGGSRTEAFF

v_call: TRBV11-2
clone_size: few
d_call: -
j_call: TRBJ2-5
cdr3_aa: CASSLVTGQETQYF

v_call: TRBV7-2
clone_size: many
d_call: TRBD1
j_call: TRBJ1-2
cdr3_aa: CASSTDRGQGYTF

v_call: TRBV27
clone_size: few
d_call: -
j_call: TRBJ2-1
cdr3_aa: CASSKGRYNEQFF

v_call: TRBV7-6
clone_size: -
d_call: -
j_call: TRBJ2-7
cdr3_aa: CASKNLQGNAYEQYF

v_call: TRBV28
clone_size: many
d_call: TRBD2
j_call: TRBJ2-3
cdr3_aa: CASSSGTSGGGTQYF

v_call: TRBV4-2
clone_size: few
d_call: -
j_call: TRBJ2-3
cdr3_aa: CASSQEGSYTDTQYF

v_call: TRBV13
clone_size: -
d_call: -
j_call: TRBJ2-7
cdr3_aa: CASSLGVRGDYEQYF

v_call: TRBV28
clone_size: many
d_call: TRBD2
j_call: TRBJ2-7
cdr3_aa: CASSLPHLAGALYF

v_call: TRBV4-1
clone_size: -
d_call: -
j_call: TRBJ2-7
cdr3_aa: CASSQEMGAYRFEQYF

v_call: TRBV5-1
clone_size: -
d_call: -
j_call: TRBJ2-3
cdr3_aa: CASSPPFEGDTQYF

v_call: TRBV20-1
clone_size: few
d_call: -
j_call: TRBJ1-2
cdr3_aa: CSASGWTRGYTF

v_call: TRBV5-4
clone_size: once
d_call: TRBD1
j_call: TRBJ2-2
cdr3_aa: CASSLRRRGSDTGELFF

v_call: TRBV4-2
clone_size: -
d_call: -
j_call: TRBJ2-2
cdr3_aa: CASSQVLRGLSNTGELFF